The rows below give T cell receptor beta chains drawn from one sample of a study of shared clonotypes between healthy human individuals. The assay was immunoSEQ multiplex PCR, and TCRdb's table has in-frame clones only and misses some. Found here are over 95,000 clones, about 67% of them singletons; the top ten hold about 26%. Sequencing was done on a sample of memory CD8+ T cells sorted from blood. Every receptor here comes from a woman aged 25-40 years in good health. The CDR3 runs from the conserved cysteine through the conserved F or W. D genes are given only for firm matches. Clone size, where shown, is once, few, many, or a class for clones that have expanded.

CASSQGGAVSYEQYF,TGTGCCAGCAGCCAAGGAGGGGCCGTCTCCTACGAGCAGTACTTC,TRBJ2-7,NA,NA,TRBV14
CAIVTDNSNQPQHF,TGTGCCATCGTTACAGACAATAGCAATCAGCCCCAGCATTTT,TRBJ1-5,NA,NA,TRBV27
CASSGTGEGIDTQYF,TGTGCCAGCAGTGGGACAGGGGAAGGGATAGATACGCAGTATTTT,TRBJ2-3,NA,TRBD1,TRBV25-1
CSVDSMTGEQYF,TGCAGCGTCGACTCTATGACCGGGGAGCAGTACTTC,TRBJ2-7,NA,NA,TRBV29-1
CASSRLARDNNEQFF,TGTGCCAGCAGTCGACTAGCCCGGGACAACAATGAGCAGTTCTTC,TRBJ2-1,NA,NA,TRBV2
CASSLEGLAGAEQYF,TGCGCCAGCAGCTTGGAAGGACTAGCGGGAGCCGAGCAGTACTTC,TRBJ2-7,NA,TRBD2,TRBV5-1
CAISESVASGDYNEQFF,TGTGCCATCAGTGAGTCCGTCGCTAGCGGGGATTACAATGAGCAGTTCTTC,TRBJ2-1,once,TRBD2,TRBV10-3
CASSQLAGVPSNEQFF,TGTGCCAGCAGCCAACTAGCGGGAGTCCCCTCCAATGAGCAGTTCTTC,TRBJ2-1,few,TRBD2,TRBV4-2
CASSEEGLAGEYEQYF,TGTGCCAGCAGTGAAGAGGGTCTAGCGGGAGAGTACGAGCAGTACTTC,TRBJ2-7,NA,TRBD2,TRBV2
CASSGDYEQYF,TGTGCCAGCAGTGGCGACTACGAGCAGTACTTC,TRBJ2-7,NA,NA,TRBV28
CASIKNWGKRTGELFF,TGTGCCAGCATCAAAAACTGGGGGAAAAGGACCGGGGAGCTGTTTTTT,TRBJ2-2,NA,NA,TRBV27
CASRDRRLHEQYF,TGTGCCAGCAGGGACAGAAGACTCCACGAGCAGTACTTC,TRBJ2-7,NA,NA,TRBV2
CASFPGTGALEQYF,TGCGCCAGCTTCCCCGGGACAGGGGCCCTAGAGCAGTACTTC,TRBJ2-7,NA,TRBD1,TRBV5-1
CASSPDRSEKLFF,TGTGCCAGCTCCCCCGACAGAAGTGAAAAACTGTTTTTT,TRBJ1-4,few,NA,TRBV18
CASSPLRVTPYNEQFF,TGTGCCAGCAGCCCTCTTAGGGTGACCCCTTACAATGAGCAGTTCTTC,TRBJ2-1,NA,NA,TRBV7-9
CASSQLAGAVTGELFF,TGCGCCAGCAGCCAGCTAGCGGGAGCTGTCACCGGGGAGCTGTTTTTT,TRBJ2-2,once,TRBD2,TRBV4-1
CASSQDRTGIYEQYF,TGCGCCAGCAGCCAAGACCGGACAGGGATCTACGAGCAGTACTTC,TRBJ2-7,once,TRBD1,TRBV4-1
CASSPGFLGGRADTQYF,TGTGCCAGCTCACCAGGATTCCTCGGCGGTAGGGCAGATACGCAGTATTTT,TRBJ2-3,NA,NA,TRBV18
CASSLALINEQFF,TGTGCCAGTAGTTTAGCGCTAATAAATGAGCAGTTCTTC,TRBJ2-1,NA,NA,TRBV19
CASSPRASTEAFF,TGTGCCAGCAGTCCACGGGCTAGCACTGAAGCTTTCTTT,TRBJ1-1,few,NA,TRBV28
CASSYHRTGEHEKLFF,TGTGCCAGCAGTTACCATAGGACAGGGGAGCATGAAAAACTGTTTTTT,TRBJ1-4,NA,TRBD1,TRBV6-5
CASSLGDYGYTF,TGTGCCAGCAGCTTAGGGGATTATGGCTACACCTTC,TRBJ1-2,NA,NA,TRBV7-9
CASSYSQSLGYTF,TGTGCCAGCAGTTACTCCCAGAGTCTAGGCTACACCTTC,TRBJ1-2,NA,NA,TRBV6-5
CASSATGWRVSGELFF,TGTGCCAGCAGCGCAACCGGTTGGAGGGTTTCCGGGGAGCTGTTTTTT,TRBJ2-2,once,NA,TRBV9
CASSLWSGDKQFF,TGTGCCAGCAGTTTATGGTCGGGAGATAAGCAGTTCTTC,TRBJ2-1,few,NA,TRBV27
CASSFPGGWKETQYF,TGTGCCAGCAGCTTCCCGGGAGGGTGGAAAGAGACCCAGTACTTC,TRBJ2-5,NA,TRBD2,TRBV7-9
CASSPGQSYTGELFF,TGTGCCAGTAGTCCCGGACAGTCCTACACCGGGGAGCTGTTTTTT,TRBJ2-2,NA,NA,TRBV19
CATSRDLASEQFF,TGTGCCACCAGCAGAGATCTGGCTTCTGAGCAGTTCTTC,TRBJ2-1,NA,NA,TRBV15
CAVINRDRTYEQYF,TGTGCCGTAATAAACCGGGACAGGACCTACGAGCAGTACTTC,TRBJ2-7,NA,TRBD1,TRBV30
CASSLHTWASGTNEQFF,TGTGCCAGCAGTTTACATACCTGGGCTAGCGGGACCAATGAGCAGTTCTTC,TRBJ2-1,once,TRBD2,TRBV28
CATQTSGSYNEQFF,TGTGCCACTCAGACTAGCGGTTCCTACAATGAGCAGTTCTTC,TRBJ2-1,NA,TRBD2,TRBV25-1
CASSPSGLNWYEQYF,TGTGCCAGCAGCCCCAGCGGGCTAAATTGGTACGAGCAGTACTTC,TRBJ2-7,NA,NA,TRBV7-9
CASTLIRGMNTEAFF,TGTGCCAGCACTTTAATACGGGGAATGAACACTGAAGCTTTCTTT,TRBJ1-1,once,NA,TRBV6-1
CASSESGHYYGYTF,TGTGCCAGCAGTGAATCCGGGCACTACTATGGCTACACCTTC,TRBJ1-2,NA,NA,TRBV6-1
CASSEQGLIPTDTQYF,TGTGCCAGCAGTGAGCAGGGACTGATTCCCACAGATACGCAGTATTTT,TRBJ2-3,NA,NA,TRBV6-1
CASSFFGGLGYEQYF,TGTGCCAGCAGCTTTTTCGGGGGGCTGGGATACGAGCAGTACTTC,TRBJ2-7,NA,NA,TRBV4-1
CASSAQGANTEAFF,TGTGCCAGCTCAGCACAGGGGGCAAACACTGAAGCTTTCTTT,TRBJ1-1,NA,TRBD1,TRBV18
CASSYLWAGGGTEAFF,TGTGCCAGCAGTTACCTTTGGGCAGGGGGAGGCACTGAAGCTTTCTTT,TRBJ1-1,NA,TRBD1,TRBV6-5
CASSLVREGRHEQYF,TGCGCCAGCAGCTTGGTGCGGGAGGGCCGACACGAGCAGTACTTC,TRBJ2-7,few,TRBD2,TRBV5-1
CASSRQQGRTGELFF,TGCGCCAGCAGCCGACAACAGGGGCGCACCGGGGAGCTGTTTTTT,TRBJ2-2,NA,TRBD1,TRBV4-1
CASSLWTHKWTAYYEQYF,TGTGCCAGCAGCTTATGGACCCACAAGTGGACAGCATATTACGAGCAGTACTTC,TRBJ2-7,NA,NA,TRBV7-8
CSPQTGDGTEAFF,TGCAGCCCGCAGACAGGGGACGGCACTGAAGCTTTCTTT,TRBJ1-1,many,TRBD1,TRBV29-1
CASRPTGDYGYTF,TGTGCCAGCAGACCGACAGGGGACTATGGCTACACCTTC,TRBJ1-2,few,TRBD1,TRBV28
CASSDRSNTEAFF,TGTGCCAGCAGTGACAGATCTAACACTGAAGCTTTCTTT,TRBJ1-1,few,NA,TRBV6-4
CASDGLVEGYTF,TGTGCCAGCGACGGACTCGTTGAGGGCTACACCTTC,TRBJ1-2,many,NA,TRBV21-1
CASSYSGLAEWDTQYF,TGTGCCAGCAGTTACTCGGGACTAGCGGAGTGGGATACGCAGTATTTT,TRBJ2-3,NA,TRBD2,TRBV6-6
CASSPGAARSSGNTIYF,TGCGCCAGCAGCCCTGGGGCAGCGAGAAGCTCTGGAAACACCATATATTTT,TRBJ1-3,NA,NA,TRBV4-1
CASSYREGQPQHF,TGTGCCAGCAGTTACAGGGAAGGTCAGCCCCAGCATTTT,TRBJ1-5,few,NA,TRBV6-6
CATQLLDTQYF,TGTGCCACCCAATTACTAGATACGCAGTATTTT,TRBJ2-3,many,NA,TRBV6-5